This paragraph reports one T cell receptor beta chain. The data were taken from a study of T cell changes during pregnancy in multiple sclerosis. Sequencing used immunoSEQ multiplex PCR; TCRdb keeps in-frame clones, though not all of them. This sample has about 130,000 clones, with 90% to 98% found just once. V was clipped by 4 bases and J by 6 bases; unmatched bases: 11. The germline V gene has CDR1 SGHRS and CDR2 YFSETQ. The CDR3 totals 16 residues. The chain carries TRBV5-1 and TRBJ1-1; 11 bases align to TRBD1. This specimen was peripheral blood, taken after pregnancy. This TCR derives from a female donor with multiple sclerosis, enrolled in a pregnancy study. The CDR3 sequence: CASSGGQGVGFAEAFF. The CDR3 nucleotides are TGCGCCAGCAGCGGGGGACAGGGGGTGGGGTTCGCTGAAGCTTTCTTT.